The 11 T cell receptor beta chains below all came from one sample that was sequenced in a study of T cell responses to AZD1222 COVID-19 vaccine (dated by TCRdb to 2020 to 2023). The time point label corresponds to: about 28 days (+/-7) after the second vaccine dose. Libraries were constructed by the immunoSEQ multiplex PCR assay. The table comes from immuneACCESS by way of TCRdb, which keeps in-frame sequences with V and J called. Part of the clones is missing from these tables; in studies checked, under half for an unresolved V gene and the rest for unknown reasons. This sample holds over 110,000 clones; 90% were observed only once. The top ten hold roughly 1.7% of the sample. This material consisted of peripheral blood, taken 28 days after the second AZD1222 dose. These receptors all stem from an adult who received the AZD1222 COVID-19 vaccine.

This chain connects TRBV2 to TRBJ1-5, with D unclear. The germline V gene has CDR1 SNHLY and CDR2 FYNNEI. This CDR3 spans 13 amino acids. The ends were cut back, 6 bases at V and 6 bases at J, with 12 bases in the middle. CDR3 in amino acids: CASRMDGSQPQHF. The CDR3 nucleotides are TGTGCCAGCAGGATGGATGGGAGTCAGCCCCAGCATTTT.

The chain has TRBV5-8 and TRBJ1-1; D gene uncertain. Trimming removed 3 bases at V and 11 bases at J, with 20 bases between. This CDR3 region has 14 residues. Germline CDR1 SGHTS, CDR2 YDEGEE. In nucleotides, the CDR3 is TGTGCCAGCAGCTACGCACTTCGGGCCCCCCAGGCTTTCTTT. Translating gives CASSYALRAPQAFF.

The chain is built from TRBV5-4 and TRBJ2-3, with 8 bases aligning to TRBD2. The length of the CDR3 is 15 residues. The trim removed 4 bases at V and 0 bases at J, leaving 4 bases unmatched. Germline lookup yields CDR1 SGHNT and CDR2 YYREEE (reference sequence). The CDR3, as DNA: TGTGCCAGCAGCCCAGCGGGGGCCAGCACAGATACGCAGTATTTT. Residues: CASSPAGASTDTQYF.

The CDR3 DNA reads TGTGCCAGCTCACTTCGGCAGCTAGTGAGTAGCACAGATACGCAGTATTTT. Translating gives CASSLRQLVSSTDTQYF. The rearrangement uses TRBV18 and TRBJ2-3, with D hard to call. The germline V gene encodes CDR1 KGHSH and CDR2 LQKENI. The CDR3 contains 17 residues. V was pared by 4 bases and J by 0 bases, with 17 bases between.

The chain uses TRBV10-3 and TRBJ1-1; maybe TRBD1 (5 bases). The germline gives CDR1 ENHRY, CDR2 SYGVKD. Between the trimmed V and J ends, which lost 5 bases and 0 bases, there was a span of 13 bases. This CDR3 has 15 amino acids. CDR3 nucleotide sequence: TGTGCCATCAGTCAGAATACAGGTTTGAACACTGAAGCTTTCTTT. It translates to CAISQNTGLNTEAFF.

The chain is built from TRBV4-1 and TRBJ1-1; D is undetermined. CDR1 and CDR2 from the germline V gene are MGHRA and YSYEKL. The CDR3 is 14 residues long. Trimming took 3 bases from V and 3 from J, leaving 11 bases between them. Written as DNA, the CDR3 is TGCGCCAGCAGCCAGGCCGGCCTTGACACTGAAGCTTTCTTT. Residues: CASSQAGLDTEAFF.

This chain joins TRBV30 and TRBJ2-7, with D perhaps matching TRBD1 (5 bases). This CDR3 spans 12 amino acids. V lost 1 base, J lost 6 bases, and 10 bases lay in between. The germline V gene has CDR1 GTSNPN and CDR2 SVGIG (reference sequence). CDR3 residues: CAWSATVGEQYV. DNA of the CDR3: TGTGCCTGGAGTGCGACAGTCGGCGAGCAGTACGTC.

V is TRBV5-6 and J is TRBJ1-4, with D perhaps matching TRBD1 (5 bases). The CDR3 is 16 residues long. Per germline, CDR1 SGHDT and CDR2 YYEEEE. The V gene lost 4 bases and the J gene lost 4 bases, with 17 bases spanning the gap. The CDR3 spells CASSGGNGNINEKLFF. CDR3 coding DNA: TGTGCCAGCAGCGGGGGGAACGGGAACATTAATGAAAAACTGTTTTTT.

The J gene is TRBJ1-3, the V gene TRBV27, with D possibly being TRBD1 (5 bases). CDR3 size: 15 residues. Trimming left V 5 bases short and J 4 bases short, with 15 bases between. The V gene's germline CDR1 is MNHEY and CDR2 SMNVEV (reference sequence). CDR3: CASSRDSQSGNTIYF. The CDR3 DNA sequence: TGTGCCAGCAGTCGGGACTCCCAGTCGGGAAACACCATATATTTT.

The V gene is TRBV6-5, the J gene TRBJ1-2; 7 nucleotides agree with TRBD1. The V segment lost 8 bases and the J segment 2 bases; nucleotides outside the gene matches: 2. Germline CDR1 reads MNHEY; CDR2 reads SVGAGI. The CDR3 extends over 12 amino acids. The CDR3 protein is CASQTGNYGYTF. DNA of the CDR3: TGTGCCAGCCAGACAGGGAACTATGGCTACACCTTC.

V is TRBV6-5 and J is TRBJ2-1; D is possibly TRBD2 (6 bases). Germline V lookup: CDR1 MNHEY, CDR2 SVGAGI. The CDR3 length is 15 residues. Deletions cut 5 bases from V and 1 base from J, with 12 bases between. CDR3 bases: TGTGCCAGCAGTCGGGCCGGGAGTTCCTACAATGAGCAGTTCTTC. The encoded protein is CASSRAGSSYNEQFF.